The entry that follows covers one TCR beta chain sequence. Its antigen is undetermined. PCR used 60 Vbeta primers and 13 Jbeta primers. Profiling relied on immunoSEQ multiplex PCR, and the TCRdb table lists in-frame clones only, not all of them. The top ten clones hold 3.5% to 4.5% of a sample with about 150,000 clones, roughly three quarters of them seen once. The data belong to a study of cytomegalovirus exposure and HLA in healthy donors. Overall study results and limits: Presence/absence analyses supposed approximately even sequencing depth among donors.

Germline V CDR1 and CDR2: LNHDA, SQIVND (reference sequence). This CDR3 contains 14 residues. Trimming removed 4 bases from V and 2 bases from J, with 11 bases in between. The J gene is TRBJ1-1, the V gene TRBV19; maybe TRBD1 (5 bases). The sequence derives from a human donor in good health. Specimen: PBMCs. The CDR3 coding sequence is TGTGCCAGTAGTAAAGGGGTAGGTAACACTGAAGCTTTCTTT. Its protein product is CASSKGVGNTEAFF.